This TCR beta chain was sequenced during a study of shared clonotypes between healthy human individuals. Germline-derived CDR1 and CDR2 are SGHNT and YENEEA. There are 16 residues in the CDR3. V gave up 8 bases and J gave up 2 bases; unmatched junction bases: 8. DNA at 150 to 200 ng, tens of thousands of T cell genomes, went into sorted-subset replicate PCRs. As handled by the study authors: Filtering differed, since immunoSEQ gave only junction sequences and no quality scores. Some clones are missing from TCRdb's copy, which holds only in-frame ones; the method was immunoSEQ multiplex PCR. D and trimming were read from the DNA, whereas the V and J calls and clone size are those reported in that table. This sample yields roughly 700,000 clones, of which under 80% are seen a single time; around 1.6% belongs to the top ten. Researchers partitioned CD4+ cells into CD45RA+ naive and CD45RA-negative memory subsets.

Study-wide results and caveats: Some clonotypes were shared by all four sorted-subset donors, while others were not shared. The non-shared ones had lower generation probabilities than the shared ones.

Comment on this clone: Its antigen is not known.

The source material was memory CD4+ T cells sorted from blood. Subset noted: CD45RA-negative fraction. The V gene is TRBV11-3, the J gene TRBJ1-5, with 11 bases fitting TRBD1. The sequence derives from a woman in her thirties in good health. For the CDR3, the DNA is TGTGCCAGCCAAGGACAGGGGGCGTTGGGCAATCAGCCCCAGCATTTT. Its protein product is CASQGQGALGNQPQHF.